These T cell receptor beta chains were read from a single sample in a study of monozygotic twins with cystic fibrosis. Assay used: immunoSEQ multiplex PCR; TCRdb lists only in-frame clones, some missing. This table holds 20,000 to 25,000 clones, 95% to 98% found once. The sample comprised blood. The receptors derive from a girl aged 5-17 years with cystic fibrosis. CDR3s include the opening cysteine and the closing phenylalanine or tryptophan. The D gene is left open where the match is weak. Only part of the rows carry a size: once, few, many, or a class if the clone is expanded.

size	D	V	J	DNA	CDR3
.	.	TRBV6-5	TRBJ2-3	TGTGCCAGCAGTTACGGGGGCGGGCCCAGCACAGATACGCAGTATTTT	CASSYGGGPSTDTQYF
.	TRBD1	TRBV7-8	TRBJ2-7	TGTGCCAGCAGCGTCGGGACAGGGATTGAGCAGTACTTC	CASSVGTGIEQYF
.	TRBD1	TRBV29-1	TRBJ2-7	TGCAGCGTCGCACCCCGGGACAGGGTGAGAGAGCAGTACTTC	CSVAPRDRVREQYF
.	.	TRBV7-9	TRBJ2-1	TGTGCCAGCAGTCGTGACCGACATGAGCAGTTCTTC	CASSRDRHEQFF
.	.	TRBV7-9	TRBJ2-1	TGTGCCAGCAGCTTATCTCGGAGAGCGATTAACAATGAGCAGTTCTTC	CASSLSRRAINNEQFF
.	.	TRBV6-1	TRBJ2-7	TGTGCCAGCAGTGAGGCACACCTCGGGACGGTGACCTACGAGCAGTACTTC	CASSEAHLGTVTYEQYF
.	.	TRBV6-6	TRBJ2-3	TGTGCCAGCAGTTACTCGAAAGGACTTACAGATACGCAGTATTTT	CASSYSKGLTDTQYF
.	.	TRBV7-2	TRBJ2-3	TGTGCCAGCAGCTCCACAGGGATAGATACGCAGTATTTT	CASSSTGIDTQYF
.	.	TRBV19	TRBJ1-2	TGTGCCAGTAGTATAGGCGGGGCTACTAACTATGGCTACACCTTC	CASSIGGATNYGYTF
.	.	TRBV10-3	TRBJ2-1	TGTGCCATCCGCCTTGGCAATGAGCAGTTCTTC	CAIRLGNEQFF
.	.	TRBV28	TRBJ1-4	TGTGCCAGCAGTTTCGGTGGGGCGGTTGAAAAACTGTTTTTT	CASSFGGAVEKLFF
.	TRBD1	TRBV2	TRBJ1-2	TGTGCCAGCAGTGGGGACAGGGCGAGAGTCGACTATGGCTACACCTTC	CASSGDRARVDYGYTF
.	.	TRBV5-6	TRBJ1-2	TGTGCCAGCAGCGAGAGGGGGACAACCTCTAACTATGGCTACACCTTC	CASSERGTTSNYGYTF
.	.	TRBV28	TRBJ2-7	TGTGCCAGCAGTTCTACCATTTTGGAGCAGTACTTC	CASSSTILEQYF
.	.	TRBV7-9	TRBJ2-3	TGTGCCAGCAGCTTACGGTCATCAGATACGCAGTATTTT	CASSLRSSDTQYF
.	.	TRBV29-1	TRBJ2-7	TGCAGCGTCAGGGGGGCACTTACCTACGAGCAGTACTTC	CSVRGALTYEQYF
.	.	TRBV9	TRBJ2-3	TGTGCCAGCAGCTCTCGGACTAGCACAGATACGCAGTATTTT	CASSSRTSTDTQYF
.	TRBD2	TRBV11-2	TRBJ2-3	TGTGCCAGCAGCACCTGGACTAGCGGGAGGTTAGATACGCAGTATTTT	CASSTWTSGRLDTQYF
.	.	TRBV5-4	TRBJ1-4	TGTGCCAGCAGCGCGCTTGGGGCGAATGAAAAACTGTTTTTT	CASSALGANEKLFF
once	.	TRBV6-5	TRBJ2-2	TGTGCCAGCAGTTACTCGAGGGAGAGCACCGGGGAGCTGTTTTTT	CASSYSRESTGELFF
.	TRBD2	TRBV11-3	TRBJ2-1	TGTGCCAGCAGCCGAGCGGGAGAGTCCTACAATGAGCAGTTCTTC	CASSRAGESYNEQFF